Each of the 23 T cell receptor beta chains below was sequenced from the same sample in a study of Ad26.COV2.S vaccination and SARS-CoV-2 variants. Indicated treatment: roughly 19 received Ad26.COV2.S at low or high dose, single or two shots; several received placebo; per-sample allocation not given. Day 63 following the first vaccine or placebo injection was when the samples were taken. Assay: immunoSEQ multiplex PCR; the TCRdb copy retains only in-frame clones and omits some. The data hold 440,000 or so clones, with less than 95% observed a single time. The specimen comprised peripheral blood, sampled in a trial of Ad26.COV2.S vaccine versus placebo. The receptors stem from a person between 18 and 60 years old who received the Ad26.COV2.S COVID-19 vaccine or a placebo.

V is TRBV7-9 and J is TRBJ1-6; D is uncertain. This CDR3 has 13 amino acids. CDR1 and CDR2 from the germline V gene are SEHNR and FQNEAQ (reference sequence). V was trimmed by 4 bases and J by 9 bases, leaving 10 bases between them. The CDR3: CASSSLEVSPLHF. The CDR3 DNA reads as TGTGCCAGCAGCTCCCTAGAGGTTTCACCCCTCCACTTT.

V is TRBV7-9 and J is TRBJ1-1, with TRBD1 matching over 10 bases. Trimming at V came to 5 bases and at J to 4 bases, leaving 10 bases not matched to a gene. There are 16 residues in the CDR3. CDR1 is SEHNR, CDR2 FQNEAQ, per germline (reference sequence). The CDR3 DNA reads TGTGCCAGCAGCCGTTCGCGACAGGGGGCTGGCACTGAAGCTTTCTTT. It specifies CASSRSRQGAGTEAFF.

Details on this clone: The identical CDR3 is also encoded by other nucleotide sequences in the sample. CDR3 bases: TGTGCCTGGAGTGGACAGGGAAATCAGCCCCAGCATTTT. Its translation: CAWSGQGNQPQHF. This sequence joins TRBV30 and TRBJ1-5; the match to TRBD1 covers 7 bases. The CDR3 has 13 residues. V was clipped by 1 base and J by 4 bases; unmatched bases: 1. In germline, CDR1 is GTSNPN, CDR2 SVGIG (reference sequence). Full variable domain (remainder filled in from reference TRBV30 and TRBJ1-5): SQTIHQWPATLVQPVGSPLSLECTVEGTSNPNLYWYRQAAGRGLQLLFYSVGIGQISSEVPQNLSASRPQDRQFILSSKKLLLSDSGFYLCAWSGQGNQPQHFGDGTRLSIL.

This chain links TRBV28 with TRBJ2-2; TRBD2 aligns across 16 bases. Germline V gene sequence: CDR1 MDHEN, CDR2 SYDVKM. The CDR3 is 20 amino acids. V was pared by 4 bases and J by 0 bases, with 8 bases of the junction left unmatched. The CDR3 nucleotides read TGTGCCAGCAGTTCCTATTGGGGACTAGCGGGAGGGGCGAACACCGGGGAGCTGTTTTTT. It encodes CASSSYWGLAGGANTGELFF.

This clone was recorded once. This chain connects TRBV5-1 to TRBJ1-1; no firm D call. The length of the CDR3 is 13 residues. Trimming pared 0 bases from V and 5 bases from J, leaving 8 bases between. The germline V gene has CDR1 SGHRS and CDR2 YFSETQ. This chain's CDR3 is CASSLVAGTEAFF. For the CDR3, the DNA is TGCGCCAGCAGCTTGGTAGCGGGAACTGAAGCTTTCTTT.

CDR3 region: CASSLISGSPLHF. The CDR3, as DNA: TGTGCCAGCAGCTTAATTTCGGGTTCACCCCTCCACTTT. V gene TRBV7-3 combines with J gene TRBJ1-6, with D unclear. There are 13 residues in the CDR3. V shed 1 base and J shed 9 bases, with 7 bases lying between them. The V gene's germline CDR1 is SGHTA and CDR2 FQGTGA.

In this sample, this clone turned up once. The chain uses TRBV15 and TRBJ2-7, with TRBD2 identical over 9 bases. Germline CDR1 LNHNV, CDR2 YYDKDF (reference sequence). J was trimmed by 2 bases and V by 5 bases; bases with no gene match: 7. The CDR3 sequence is 15 residues long. The CDR3 is CATSPGTSFTYEQYF. In DNA form, the CDR3 reads TGTGCCACCAGCCCAGGGACTAGCTTTACCTACGAGCAGTACTTC.

The V and J genes are TRBV18 and TRBJ2-7; 7 bases align to TRBD2. Germline values: CDR1 KGHSH, CDR2 LQKENI. This CDR3 region has 14 residues. Losses at the gene ends were 3 bases for V and 3 bases for J; bases not matched to a gene: 5. The CDR3 here is CASSPPGLFYEQYF. The DNA of the CDR3 is TGTGCCAGCTCACCTCCGGGACTATTCTACGAGCAGTACTTC.

The genes are TRBV20-1 and TRBJ2-7; 8 nucleotides match TRBD1. CDR1 is DFQATT and CDR2 is SNEGSKA in the germline V gene (reference sequence). CDR3 length: 14 residues. The ends lost 3 bases at V and 0 bases at J; junction bases unmatched: 4. CDR3 sequence (DNA): TGCAGTGCTAGTGGGACAGGATTCTCCTACGAGCAGTACTTC. As protein: CSASGTGFSYEQYF.

The chain employs TRBV7-3 and TRBJ1-1; TRBD1 aligns across 7 bases. With 6 bases clipped from V and 4 bases from J, the junction kept 8 bases outside the gene matches. This CDR3 has 14 amino acids. Germline CDR1 reads SGHTA; CDR2 reads FQGTGA. This CDR3 reads CASSPTRGSTEAFF. CDR3 DNA: TGTGCCAGCAGTCCAACCAGGGGGAGCACTGAAGCTTTCTTT. The full variable domain, rest sourced from reference TRBV7-3 and TRBJ1-1, is GAGVSQTPSNKVTEKGKYVELRCDPISGHTALYWYRQSLGQGPEFLIYFQGTGAADDSGLPNDRFFAVRPEGSVSTLKIQRTERGDSAVYLCASSPTRGSTEAFFGQGTRLTVV.

The gene calls are TRBV4-1 and TRBJ2-5; weak D call: TRBD1 (6 bases). CDR1 and CDR2 (germline): MGHRA, YSYEKL. Trimming shortened V by 1 base and J by 4 bases, and 10 bases separated the two germline ends. This CDR3 has 14 amino acids. The DNA for the CDR3 is TGCGCCAGCAGCCAAGGAACAGGGCGAGAGACCCAGTACTTC. Translating it yields CASSQGTGRETQYF.

This chain links TRBV4-1 with TRBJ2-1; the match to TRBD2 covers 15 bases. The CDR3 has 16 residues. Germline CDR1 and CDR2: MGHRA and YSYEKL. After removal of 4 bases from V and 10 bases from J, the junction contained 8 bases not matched to a gene. The chain's CDR3 is CASSPGLAGGPGEQFF. The DNA for the CDR3 is TGCGCCAGCAGCCCCGGACTAGCGGGAGGGCCCGGGGAGCAGTTCTTC.

This chain joins TRBV21-1 and TRBJ2-1; TRBD2, the table's D call, lacks a check against the DNA. TRBV21-1 is classified as a pseudogene. This CDR3 is built from 17 residues. The CDR3 nucleotides are TGTGCCAGCAGCAAAGTTAAAAGTACTAGCGGGCGCAATGAGCAGTTCTTC. Encoded protein: CASSKVKSTSGRNEQFF.

This chain links TRBV14 with TRBJ2-1; 9 bases are a match to TRBD2. V was clipped by 0 bases and J by 12 bases; unmatched bases: 9. This CDR3 spans 15 amino acids. Germline assignment: CDR1 SGHDN and CDR2 FVKESK. This chain's CDR3 is CASSQELVAGAGQFF. The CDR3 DNA reads as TGTGCCAGCAGCCAAGAATTGGTAGCGGGAGCGGGGCAGTTCTTC.

The V call is TRBV3-1 (or the pseudogene TRBV3-2), the J call TRBJ2-5; TRBD1 matches 8 bases. Germline V gene sequence: CDR1 LGHDT, CDR2 YNNKEL (reference sequence). The ends lost 4 bases at V and 4 bases at J; junction bases unmatched: 11. This CDR3 is built from 16 residues. The CDR3 bases are TGTGCCAGCAGCCCAATGCGGGACAGGCTGGTAGAGACCCAGTACTTC. The encoded protein is CASSPMRDRLVETQYF.

The chain joins TRBV6-2 or TRBV6-3 to TRBJ2-5; 10 nucleotides agree with TRBD2. This CDR3 has 15 amino acids. CDR1 MNHEY and CDR2 SVGEGT come from the germline V gene. J lost 2 bases, V lost 5 bases, and 5 bases had no gene match. In DNA, the CDR3 is TGTGCCAGCAGTCGAGCGGGAGGGGGGCAAGAGACCCAGTACTTC. It is translated as CASSRAGGGQETQYF.

The J gene is TRBJ2-3, the V gene TRBV6-6; 8 nucleotides agree with TRBD2. The J segment lost 1 base and the V segment lost 6 bases, leaving 9 bases of the junction unmatched. The CDR3 loop spans 16 amino acids. Germline V gene lookup returns CDR1 MNHNY and CDR2 SVGAGI (reference sequence). CDR3 sequence (DNA): TGTGCCAGCAGCGGGGCGAGGCGGGAGGGCACAGATACGCAGTATTTT. This gives the protein CASSGARREGTDTQYF.

The gene calls are TRBV5-4 and TRBJ1-2; no clear D gene. The V end was cut by 2 bases, the J end by 7 bases, with 18 bases between. Germline V CDR1 and CDR2: SGHNT, YYREEE (reference sequence). The CDR3 loop spans 15 amino acids. The CDR3 bases are TGTGCCAGCAGCTTTACCCTCGGGGAGGCGAGTGGCTACACCTTC. Translated: CASSFTLGEASGYTF.

The chain recombines TRBV5-4 with TRBJ2-1, with D maybe TRBD1 (5 bases). CDR3 size: 14 residues. The V end lost 4 bases, the J end lost 9 bases, and 17 bases lay between the germline ends. Germline CDR1 reads SGHNT; CDR2 reads YYREEE (reference sequence). The CDR3 region is CASSIGAVPSEQFF. The CDR3 nucleotides are TGTGCCAGCAGCATAGGGGCAGTTCCGAGTGAGCAGTTCTTC.

This chain connects TRBV29-1 to TRBJ2-1; D not certain. The germline V gene encodes CDR1 SQVTM and CDR2 ANQGSEA. Trimming cost V 7 bases and J 6 bases, with 4 bases left between them. This CDR3 region has 9 residues. The CDR3 reads CSDGNEQFF. CDR3 nucleotide sequence: TGCAGCGACGGCAATGAGCAGTTCTTC.

V and J are TRBV10-2 and TRBJ2-1, with TRBD1 matching over 11 bases. Unmatched junction bases numbered 8, after V lost 5 bases and J lost 2 bases. CDR1 WSHSY and CDR2 SAAADI come from the germline V gene. This CDR3 contains 17 residues. The CDR3, as DNA: TGCGCCAGCAGTATCGGACAGGGGGCGATAGCCTACAATGAGCAGTTCTTC. Its translation is CASSIGQGAIAYNEQFF.

The chain joins TRBV12-3 or TRBV12-4 to TRBJ2-5; 8 positions agree with TRBD2. The CDR3 sequence is 13 residues long. After removal of 3 bases from V and 4 bases from J, the junction contained 1 base not matched to a gene. In DNA form, the CDR3 reads TGTGCCAGCAGTTTGGGACTAGTAGAGACCCAGTACTTC. This encodes CASSLGLVETQYF.

The J gene is TRBJ2-3, the V gene TRBV5-8; the match to TRBD2 covers 13 bases. CDR1 is SGHTS and CDR2 is YDEGEE in the germline V gene. V lost 1 base, J lost 5 bases, and 7 bases stayed unmatched. CDR3 length: 17 amino acids. This CDR3 is CASSLTVGLAGVDTQYF. CDR3 bases: TGTGCCAGCAGCTTGACCGTAGGACTAGCGGGAGTAGATACGCAGTATTTT.